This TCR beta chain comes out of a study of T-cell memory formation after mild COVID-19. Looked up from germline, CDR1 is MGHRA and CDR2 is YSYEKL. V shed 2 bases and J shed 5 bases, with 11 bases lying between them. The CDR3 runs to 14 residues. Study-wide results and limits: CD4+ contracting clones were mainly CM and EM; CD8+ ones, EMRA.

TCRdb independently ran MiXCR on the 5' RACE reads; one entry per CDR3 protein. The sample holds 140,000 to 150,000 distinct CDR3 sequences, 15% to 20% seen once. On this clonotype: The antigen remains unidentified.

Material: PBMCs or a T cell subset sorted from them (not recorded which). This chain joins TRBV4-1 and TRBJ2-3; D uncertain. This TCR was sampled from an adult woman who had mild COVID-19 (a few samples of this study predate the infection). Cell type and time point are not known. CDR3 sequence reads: CASSQITVGDTQYF. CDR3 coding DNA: TGCGCCAGCAGCCAAATCACAGTAGGAGATACGCAGTATTTT.